The clone carrying this TCR beta chain occurred many times. The CDR3 is 16 residues long. Germline CDR1 reads SNHLY; CDR2 reads FYNNEI. V shed 3 bases and J shed 0 bases, with 15 bases lying between them. This specimen belongs to a study of Graves' ophthalmopathy and Graves' hyperthyroidism. The TCR beta CDR3 regions underwent amplification from RNA transcripts. Second-round multiplex PCR came after a first-round RT-PCR that employed HTBI primers. TCRdb reanalysed the multiplex PCR reads using MiXCR and keeps one entry per CDR3 protein. The table has a few hundred thousand distinct CDR3 sequences, about 35% seen once.

The sequencing sample was made of peripheral blood or thyroid tissue (not recorded which). This rearrangement joins TRBV2 to TRBJ2-7, with D possibly being TRBD1 (6 bases). This TCR derives from an adult man with Graves' hyperthyroidism. The DNA for the CDR3 is TGTGCCAGCAGTGATCGGACAGAGACTTTCTCCTACGAGCAGTACTTC. The encoded protein is CASSDRTETFSYEQYF.